The clone carrying this TCR beta chain was recorded once. This specimen belongs to a study of T cells in Graves' hyperthyroidism and ophthalmopathy. The V end lost 5 bases, the J end lost 7 bases, and 18 bases lay between the germline ends. CDR1 is SEHNR and CDR2 is FQNEAQ in the germline V gene (reference sequence). CDR3 size: 15 residues. The investigators amplified TCR beta CDR3 regions from RNA transcripts. Researchers ran a first-round RT-PCR on the TCR CDR3 using the HTBI primer set. MiXCR was run by TCRdb on the multiplex PCR reads, yielding one entry per CDR3 protein. This sample has 500,000 to 550,000 distinct CDR3 sequences, with less than 20% found just once.

The rearrangement links TRBV7-9 to TRBJ1-5; D uncertain. This receptor was obtained from a man aged 35 to 55 with Graves' ophthalmopathy. The sequenced sample was blood. CDR3 protein: CASSPLEGRWQPQHF. In DNA, the CDR3 is TGTGCCAGCAGCCCGCTAGAGGGTCGGTGGCAGCCCCAGCATTTT. The full variable domain, in which reference TRBV7-9 and TRBJ1-5 provide the parts outside the CDR3, is DTGVSQNPRHKITKRGQNVTFRCDPISEHNRLYWYRQTLGQGPEFLTYFQNEAQLEKSRLLSDRFSAERPKGSFSTLEIQRTEQGDSAMYLCASSPLEGRWQPQHFGDGTRLSIL.